The 9 T cell receptor beta chains below all came from one sample that was sequenced in a study of radiotherapy plus CTLA-4 blockade in lung cancer. Sequencing used immunoSEQ multiplex PCR; TCRdb keeps in-frame clones, though not all of them. The sample shows approximately 52,000 clones, approximately 80% of them seen only once. Material: peripheral blood, obtained from a patient treated with radiotherapy plus ipilimumab. These receptors originate from a human donor with non-small cell lung cancer whose response to radiotherapy plus ipilimumab could not be evaluated.

J is TRBJ1-1 and V is TRBV7-9; TRBD1 matches 10 bases. V lost 6 bases and J lost 5; bases outside the gene matches: 9. The CDR3 is made up of 15 amino acids. The germline CDR1 and CDR2 sequences are SEHNR and FQNEAQ (reference sequence). The CDR3, as DNA: TGTGCCAGCAGTTCGGGCGGGACAGGGGAAACTGAAGCTTTCTTT. Encoded protein: CASSSGGTGETEAFF.

The chain joins TRBV19 to TRBJ2-1; D is unresolved. Germline-derived CDR1 and CDR2 are LNHDA and SQIVND (reference sequence). This CDR3 spans 14 amino acids. V was clipped by 6 bases and J by 5 bases, with 14 bases between them. The CDR3 loop reads CASRPGPNHNEQFF. The CDR3 coding sequence is TGTGCCAGTAGGCCGGGTCCGAACCACAATGAGCAGTTCTTC.

The chain combines TRBV7-6 with TRBJ2-6; 11 bases match TRBD1. The length of the CDR3 is 17 residues. CDR1 and CDR2 (germline): SGHVS, FNYEAQ. Trimming took 5 bases from V and 3 from J; bases not matched to a gene: 6. This CDR3 reads CASSPWDRGFGANVLTF. Here the CDR3 DNA reads TGTGCCAGCAGCCCATGGGACAGGGGGTTTGGGGCCAACGTCCTGACTTTC.

The chain recombines TRBV6-5 with TRBJ1-2; 7 bases match TRBD1. Unmatched junction bases numbered 8, after V lost 11 bases and J lost 2 bases. Germline lookup yields CDR1 MNHEY and CDR2 SVGAGI. The CDR3 sequence is 13 residues long. The CDR3 nucleotides are TGTGCCGCCTTCGGGACAGCCAACTATGGCTACACCTTC. It encodes CAAFGTANYGYTF.

The V and J genes are TRBV6-5 and TRBJ1-5; D remains unclear. V was cut by 2 bases and J by 6 bases, with 8 bases left in between. The CDR3 spans 13 residues. Germline V gives CDR1 MNHEY, CDR2 SVGAGI. The DNA for the CDR3 is TGTGCCAGCAGTTACAGGGAGAGTCAGCCCCAGCATTTT. It encodes CASSYRESQPQHF.

V usage is TRBV5-8 and J usage is TRBJ2-7; D may be TRBD2 (6 bases). CDR1 SGHTS and CDR2 YDEGEE come from the germline V gene. The length of the CDR3 is 14 residues. V lost 2 bases to trimming and J lost 3 bases, with 12 bases between them. The CDR3 DNA reads as TGTGCCAGCAGCTTCGGGGGAGTCCTCTACGAGCAGTACTTC. It is translated as CASSFGGVLYEQYF. The variable domain in full, completed from reference TRBV5-8 and TRBJ2-7, reads EAGVTQSPTHLIKTRGQQATLRCSPISGHTSVYWYQQALGLGLQFLLWYDEGEERNRGNFPPRFSGRQFPNYSSELNVNALELEDSALYLCASSFGGVLYEQYFGPGTRLTVT.

The V gene is TRBV5-6, the J gene TRBJ1-5; no reliable D call. CDR3 length equals 16 residues. Between the trimmed V and J ends, which lost 1 base and 1 base, there was a span of 12 bases. Germline assignment: CDR1 SGHDT and CDR2 YYEEEE. The CDR3 DNA is TGTGCCAGCAGCTTGAATGAGGGATTGAGCAATCAGCCCCAGCATTTT. Its translation: CASSLNEGLSNQPQHF.

V usage is TRBV11-2 and J usage is TRBJ2-1; D remains unclear. Trimming took 1 base from V and 10 from J, leaving 8 bases between them. Per germline, CDR1 SGHAT and CDR2 FQNNGV. The CDR3 has 12 amino acids. CDR3 amino acids: CASSLVRREQFF. The CDR3 DNA is TGTGCCAGCAGCTTAGTTCGTCGGGAGCAGTTCTTC.

The rearrangement joins TRBV5-4 to TRBJ2-7; unclear D gene. Trimming left V 0 bases short and J 3 bases short, with 13 bases between. The CDR3 totals 15 residues. Germline V lookup: CDR1 SGHNT, CDR2 YYREEE (reference sequence). CDR3 residues: CASSLERVSFYEQYF. The CDR3 DNA reads TGTGCCAGCAGCTTGGAACGGGTTTCATTCTACGAGCAGTACTTC.